This T cell receptor beta chain originates from a study of T cells in tuberculosis. Germline loops: CDR1 SGHRS, CDR2 YFSETQ. The CDR3 is 14 amino acids. Trimming shortened V by 5 bases and J by 3 bases, and 14 bases separated the two germline ends. Study-wide points: Active tuberculosis alpha repertoires lay closer to GMM-specific TCRs than controls'.

The protocol was immunoSEQ multiplex PCR, while the TCRdb copy is restricted to in-frame clones and leaves out a portion. This sample yields about 44,000 clones, of which 90% to 95% are seen a single time; around 7% belongs to the top ten. A remark on this clone: The antigen is undetermined.

Sample: PBMCs. The rearrangement joins TRBV5-1 to TRBJ1-1; tentative D call: TRBD1 (5 bases). This TCR came from a donor aged 10-29 years with latent tuberculosis or without tuberculosis infection. CDR3 protein: CASRSGILYTEAFF. As DNA, the CDR3 is TGCGCCAGCAGGTCAGGGATTTTATACACTGAAGCTTTCTTT.